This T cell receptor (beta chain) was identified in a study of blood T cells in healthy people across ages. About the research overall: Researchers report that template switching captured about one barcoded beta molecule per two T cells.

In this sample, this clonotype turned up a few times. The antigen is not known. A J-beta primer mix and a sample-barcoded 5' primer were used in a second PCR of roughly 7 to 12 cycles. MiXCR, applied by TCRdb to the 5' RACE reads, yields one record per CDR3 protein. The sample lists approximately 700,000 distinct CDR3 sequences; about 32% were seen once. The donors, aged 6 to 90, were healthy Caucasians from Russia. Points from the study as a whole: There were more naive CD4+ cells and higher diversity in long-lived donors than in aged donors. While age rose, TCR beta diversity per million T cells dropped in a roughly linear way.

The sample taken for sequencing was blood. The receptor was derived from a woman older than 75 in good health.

CDR3 loop: CASSPSVELKEQFF. CDR3 in DNA: TGTGCCAGCAGCCCTTCCGTCGAACTCAAGGAGCAGTTCTTC. The chain combines TRBV7-6 with TRBJ2-1; D remains unclear. The CDR3 runs to 14 residues. CDR1 is SGHVS, CDR2 FNYEAQ, per germline. V was cut by 5 bases and J by 10 bases, with 18 bases left in between. Full variable domain (remainder filled in from reference TRBV7-6 and TRBJ2-1): GAGVSQSPRYKVTKRGQDVALRCDPISGHVSLYWYRQALGQGPEFLTYFNYEAQQDKSGLPNDRFSAERPEGSISTLTIQRTEQRDSAMYRCASSPSVELKEQFFGPGTRLTVL.